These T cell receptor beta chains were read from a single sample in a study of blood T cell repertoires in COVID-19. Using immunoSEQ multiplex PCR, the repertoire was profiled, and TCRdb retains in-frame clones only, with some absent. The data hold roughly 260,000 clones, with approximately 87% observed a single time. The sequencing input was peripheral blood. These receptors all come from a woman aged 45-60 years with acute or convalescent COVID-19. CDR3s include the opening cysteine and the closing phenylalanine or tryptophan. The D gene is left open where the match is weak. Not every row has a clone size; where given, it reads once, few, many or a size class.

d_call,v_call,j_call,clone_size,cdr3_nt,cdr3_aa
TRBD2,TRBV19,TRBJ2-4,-,TGTGCCAGTAGGTCGGCTAGCGGGAGGGGCAAAAACATTCAGTACTTC,CASRSASGRGKNIQYF
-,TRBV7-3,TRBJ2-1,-,TGTGCCAGCAGCTTAACCGCGAGCTCCTACAATGAGCAGTTCTTC,CASSLTASSYNEQFF
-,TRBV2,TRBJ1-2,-,TGTGCCAGCAGTGATTCGGGTAGGCATGGCTACACCTTC,CASSDSGRHGYTF
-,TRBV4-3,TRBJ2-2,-,TGCGCCAGCAGCCAAGATGTGGCACAGGGAACGAACACCGGGGAGCTGTTTTTT,CASSQDVAQGTNTGELFF
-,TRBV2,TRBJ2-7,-,TGTGCCAGCAGGGGCGTGGAGGACTTTTCGGGGGAGCAGTACTTC,CASRGVEDFSGEQYF
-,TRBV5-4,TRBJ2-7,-,TGTGCCAGCAGCTCCCGACAGGGAGGTTTCTACGAGCAGTACTTC,CASSSRQGGFYEQYF
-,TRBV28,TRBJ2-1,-,TGTGCCAGCAGTTTTGGTAGGGGGAACAATGAGCAGTTCTTC,CASSFGRGNNEQFF
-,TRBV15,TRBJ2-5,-,TGTGCCACCAGCAGAGACAGGGAGACCCAGTACTTC,CATSRDRETQYF
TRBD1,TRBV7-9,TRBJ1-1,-,TGTGCCAGCAGACAACAGGGGGCGAGCGGGGTAAACACTGAAGCTTTCTTT,CASRQQGASGVNTEAFF
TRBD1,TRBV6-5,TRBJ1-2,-,TGTGCCAGCAGTTCTCCGGGACAGGAGAACTATGGCTACACCTTC,CASSSPGQENYGYTF
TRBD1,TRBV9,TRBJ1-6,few,TGTGCCAGCAGCGTTGGACAGGGGGCTAATTCACCCCTCCACTTT,CASSVGQGANSPLHF
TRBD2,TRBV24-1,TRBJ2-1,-,TGTGCCACCAGTGATGATACTAGCGGGAGATTGAACGAGCAGTTCTTC,CATSDDTSGRLNEQFF
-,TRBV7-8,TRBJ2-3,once,TGTGCCAGCAGCCCGACTACCGATGGCACAGATACGCAGTATTTT,CASSPTTDGTDTQYF
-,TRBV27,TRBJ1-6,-,TGTGCCAGCAGTTTAGGACTTTATAATTCACCCCTCCACTTT,CASSLGLYNSPLHF
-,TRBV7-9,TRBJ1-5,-,TGTGCCAGCAGCCCCCCGGGCCCGACAGTTCAGCCCCAGCATTTT,CASSPPGPTVQPQHF
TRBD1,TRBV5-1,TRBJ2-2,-,TGCGCCAGCTCGACAACCGGGACAGGGAACACCGGGGAGCTGTTTTTT,CASSTTGTGNTGELFF
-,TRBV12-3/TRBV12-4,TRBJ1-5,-,TGTGCCAGCAGTTGGCTTAGCAATCAGCCCCAGCATTTT,CASSWLSNQPQHF